This T cell receptor (beta chain) was recorded in a study of cytomegalovirus exposure and HLA in healthy donors. The PCR ran on 60 Vbeta and 13 Jbeta primers. Assay: immunoSEQ multiplex PCR; the TCRdb copy retains only in-frame clones and omits some. The sample comprises under 150,000 clones, 80% of which are singletons, and just over 2.5% rests with the top ten. Nominal health characterized the donors when sampled, though unrecorded immune exposures were likely. The V gene's germline CDR1 is SGHRS and CDR2 YFSETQ. This CDR3 comprises 14 residues. The ends lost 0 bases at V and 2 bases at J; junction bases unmatched: 2. Study-wide points: Later findings reportedly placed an Asian-associated ancestry cluster below the approximately 670-donor mean for N-insertions. Most subjects' HLA-A and HLA-B alleles were reportedly predicted from TCR beta sequences. In a later analysis, most CMV-associated TCR beta chains appeared HLA-restricted.

Turning to this clone: Antigen: not known.

This chain joins TRBV5-1 and TRBJ2-7; TRBD1 matches at 7 bases. This clonotype was sampled from a man aged 25-45 years in good health and CMV-seronegative. Source material: PBMCs. The CDR3: CASSLDQGAYEQYF. The CDR3 coding sequence is TGCGCCAGCAGCTTGGACCAGGGGGCCTACGAGCAGTACTTC.